These 25 T cell receptor beta chains came from one sample sequenced in a study of T cell repertoires in cytomegalovirus infection. TCRdb itself ran the reads through MiXCR, one entry per CDR3 protein. Of fewer than 55,000 distinct CDR3 sequences listed, about 20% were seen once; the top ten hold about 82%. These TCRs' antigens remain unknown. The source was CD8+ T cells from cultured PBMCs, collected from culture after CMV antigen stimulation. Receptors originate from a human donor in good health (CMV status not recorded). Some clones in this sample may be carry-over from other donors' samples.

This clonotype was seen a few times. The chain has TRBV6-2 or TRBV6-3 and TRBJ1-1; D gene uncertain. This CDR3 spans 15 amino acids. V dropped 0 bases and J dropped 1 base, with 9 bases sitting between them. Germline values: CDR1 MNHEY, CDR2 SVGEGT. The DNA for the CDR3 is TGTGCCAGCAGTTACTCGCCGGGCAAGAACACTGAAGCTTTCTTT. Its protein is CASSYSPGKNTEAFF.

This sequence joins TRBV10-3 and TRBJ2-3; TRBD2 matches 8 bases. Germline V gene sequence: CDR1 ENHRY, CDR2 SYGVKD. Trimming cost V 2 bases and J 3 bases; bases outside gene matches: 16. The CDR3 spans 19 residues. The CDR3 coding sequence is TGTGCCATCAGTGAGACCCTCCCGGGACTAGAAGTCATAACAGATACGCAGTATTTT. Translated, it gives CAISETLPGLEVITDTQYF.

The gene calls are TRBV7-9 and TRBJ1-1; TRBD1 aligns across 8 bases. From germline, CDR1 is SEHNR and CDR2 FQNEAQ (reference sequence). V lost 1 base to trimming and J lost 5 bases; unmatched junction nucleotides: 9. This CDR3 spans 16 amino acids. CDR3 sequence (DNA): TGTGCCAGCAGCTTAGTAGTGGACAGGGATGAGACTGAAGCTTTCTTT. Its protein product is CASSLVVDRDETEAFF.

The J gene is TRBJ2-2, the V gene TRBV11-2; a weak D match, TRBD2 (5 bases). Looked up from germline, CDR1 is SGHAT and CDR2 is FQNNGV. The CDR3 spans 15 residues. V lost 2 bases to trimming and J lost 4 bases, with 11 bases between them. The CDR3 sequence: CASSLSRGSTGELFF. The CDR3 DNA reads TGTGCCAGCAGCTTATCTCGGGGTAGCACCGGGGAGCTGTTTTTT.

The gene calls are TRBV7-6 and TRBJ2-5; 14 bases line up with TRBD2. Germline trimming cut 4 bases from V and 5 bases from J; bases unmatched to any gene: 6. The CDR3 runs to 16 residues. In germline, CDR1 is SGHVS, CDR2 FNYEAQ. DNA for the CDR3: TGTGCCAGCAGCTCTCGGACTAGCGGGGGGATGGAGACCCAGTACTTC. Translating gives CASSSRTSGGMETQYF.

A few counts support this clonotype. The V call is TRBV7-9, the J call TRBJ1-1; TRBD1 matches at 9 bases. This CDR3 is 14 amino acids long. After removal of 5 bases from V and 6 bases from J, the junction contained 7 bases not matched to a gene. CDR1 and CDR2 from the germline V gene are SEHNR and FQNEAQ (reference sequence). CDR3 amino acids: CASSGGQGRAEAFF. As DNA, the CDR3 is TGTGCCAGCAGCGGAGGACAGGGGAGGGCTGAAGCTTTCTTT.

This clonotype appeared a few times. The chain combines TRBV23-1 with TRBJ2-7; no firm D call. TRBV23-1 counts as an open reading frame of uncertain function. V was shortened by 4 bases and J by 1 base, with 14 bases between the two germline ends. The CDR3 has 15 residues. In nucleotides, the CDR3 is TGCGCCAGCAGTCCCCCCCCGGGTCCTTCCTACGAGCAGTACTTC. It translates to CASSPPPGPSYEQYF.

The chain carries TRBV7-2 and TRBJ1-1; D might be TRBD1 (5 bases). CDR1 and CDR2 (germline): SGHTA, FQGNSA. With 2 bases removed from V and 0 bases from J, the gap between germline ends came to 16 bases. This CDR3 is 17 amino acids long. The DNA of the CDR3 is TGTGCCAGCAGCTTATTCCAGGGACGCGAGGTGAACACTGAAGCTTTCTTT. It specifies CASSLFQGREVNTEAFF.

The DNA for the CDR3 is TGTGCCAGTACAACTCGCCCGGGACACACCTATGGCTACACCTTC. This translates into CASTTRPGHTYGYTF. The rearrangement joins TRBV19 to TRBJ1-2; possibly TRBD1 for D (6 bases). Germline V gene data show CDR1 as LNHDA and CDR2 as SQIVND (reference sequence). Deletions cut 7 bases from V and 4 bases from J, with 19 bases between. This CDR3 has 15 residues.

This clonotype was detected a few times. The V gene is TRBV27, the J gene TRBJ1-6; D is unclear. The CDR3 is made up of 14 amino acids. V was trimmed by 8 bases and J by 10 bases, leaving 18 bases between them. Germline V gene sequence: CDR1 MNHEY, CDR2 SMNVEV (reference sequence). The CDR3 sequence is CASGLKRAESPLHF. The CDR3 DNA sequence: TGTGCCAGCGGTCTCAAAAGGGCTGAGTCACCCCTCCACTTT.

This chain uses TRBV4-2 with TRBJ1-1; 10 bases align to TRBD1. This CDR3 has 14 amino acids. Germline lookup yields CDR1 LGHNA and CDR2 YNFKEQ. V gave up 4 bases and J gave up 5 bases; unmatched junction bases: 4. In DNA form, the CDR3 reads TGTGCCAGCAGCCCCCGGACAGGGGGAACTGAAGCTTTCTTT. Translation gives CASSPRTGGTEAFF.

This chain connects TRBV27 to TRBJ1-1, with D hard to call. Germline V gene data show CDR1 as MNHEY and CDR2 as SMNVEV (reference sequence). V dropped 0 bases and J dropped 1 base, with 6 bases sitting between them. The CDR3 runs 14 residues. The CDR3 loop reads CASSLSPGNTEAFF. For the CDR3, the DNA is TGTGCCAGCAGTTTATCCCCGGGGAACACTGAAGCTTTCTTT.

This clonotype was found a few times. The CDR3 here is CASSPWTGTNEKLFF. As DNA, the CDR3 is TGTGCCAGCAGCCCCTGGACAGGAACTAATGAAAAACTGTTTTTT. The chain employs TRBV7-8 and TRBJ1-4; 7 bases fit TRBD1. There are 15 residues in the CDR3. The V and J ends lost 5 bases and 1 base, in that order; junction bases with no gene match: 4. Germline CDR1 reads SGHVS; CDR2 reads FQNEAQ.

The chain links TRBV7-2 to TRBJ2-3; D is unclear. Germline CDR1 reads SGHTA; CDR2 reads FQGNSA. This CDR3 contains 11 residues. Trimming removed 10 bases from V and 4 bases from J, with 9 bases in between. CDR3: CATPQADTQYF. As DNA, the CDR3 is TGTGCCACCCCCCAGGCAGATACGCAGTATTTT.

This clonotype was counted between two and nine times. The chain employs TRBV7-9 and TRBJ1-2; D not resolved. Between the trimmed V and J ends, which lost 6 bases and 4 bases, there was a span of 6 bases. The CDR3 covers 11 residues. The germline gives CDR1 SEHNR, CDR2 FQNEAQ (reference sequence). Here the CDR3 DNA reads TGTGCCAGCAGTCCCCTCTATGGCTACACCTTC. Amino acids: CASSPLYGYTF.

This chain links TRBV6-5 with TRBJ2-1; 12 bases align to TRBD2. The CDR3 spans 15 residues. Looked up from germline, CDR1 is MNHEY and CDR2 is SVGAGI. V shed 4 bases and J 3 bases; nucleotides not matched to a gene: 1. The CDR3 bases are TGTGCCAGCAGTTCGGGACTAGCGGGCTACAATGAGCAGTTCTTC. This gives the protein CASSSGLAGYNEQFF.

The chain uses TRBV28 and TRBJ2-5; 10 bases fit TRBD1. This CDR3 spans 15 amino acids. Trimming at V came to 4 bases and at J to 5 bases, leaving 7 bases not matched to a gene. Germline V gene sequence: CDR1 MDHEN, CDR2 SYDVKM. The DNA of the CDR3 is TGTGCCAGCAGTTCACCGACAGGGGGCTTGGAGACCCAGTACTTC. The encoded protein is CASSSPTGGLETQYF. Full variable domain (outside the CDR3, taken from reference TRBV28 and TRBJ2-5): DVKVTQSSRYLVKRTGEKVFLECVQDMDHENMFWYRQDPGLGLRLIYFSYDVKMKEKGDIPEGYSVSREKKERFSLILESASTNQTSMYLCASSSPTGGLETQYFGPGTRLLVL.

The chain has TRBV7-6 and TRBJ2-2, with D unresolved. V lost 4 bases, J lost 5 bases, and 8 bases lay in between. This CDR3 spans 13 amino acids. Germline CDR1 SGHVS, CDR2 FNYEAQ. The CDR3 bases are TGTGCCAGCAGCTATCTAGAAACCGGGGAGCTGTTTTTT. Residues: CASSYLETGELFF.

This clonotype was recorded once. The chain recombines TRBV12-3 or TRBV12-4 with TRBJ2-2; D uncertain. The CDR3 runs to 14 residues. V lost 5 bases to trimming and J lost 0 bases, with 7 bases between them. CDR3 DNA sequence: TGTGCCAGCAGTCACAGTGCGAACACCGGGGAGCTGTTTTTT. Protein: CASSHSANTGELFF.

This clonotype was picked up a small number of times. This chain connects TRBV27 to TRBJ1-5; D gene ambiguous. V lost 3 bases and J 5 bases, leaving 14 bases between the germline ends. The CDR3 has 15 amino acids. Germline CDR1 reads MNHEY; CDR2 reads SMNVEV (reference sequence). The CDR3 region has the DNA TGTGCCAGCAGTTTTAAAGGGATAGCGTATCAGCCCCAGCATTTT. This gives the protein CASSFKGIAYQPQHF.

The V and J genes are TRBV7-2 and TRBJ1-4, with D unclear. V was clipped by 2 bases and J by 8 bases, with 15 bases between them. The CDR3 totals 15 residues. Germline V gene data show CDR1 as SGHTA and CDR2 as FQGNSA. The CDR3 nucleotides read TGTGCCAGCAGCTTATCCCCGCCGGCCTACGAAAAACTGTTTTTT. Its translation: CASSLSPPAYEKLFF. The full variable domain, completed using reference TRBV7-2 and TRBJ1-4, is GAGVSQSPSNKVTEKGKDVELRCDPISGHTALYWYRQSLGQGLEFLIYFQGNSAPDKSGLPSDRFSAERTGGSVSTLTIQRTQQEDSAVYLCASSLSPPAYEKLFFGSGTQLSVL.

The genes are TRBV6-2 or TRBV6-3 and TRBJ2-7; D is tentatively TRBD1 or TRBD2 (5 bases each). V was clipped by 0 bases and J by 5 bases, with 17 bases between them. From germline, CDR1 is MNHEY and CDR2 SVGEGT. The CDR3 is 16 residues long. Here the CDR3 reads CASSYSMGRDGHEQYF. The CDR3 DNA reads TGTGCCAGCAGTTACTCGATGGGCAGGGACGGCCACGAGCAGTACTTC.

This clonotype came up a few times. The chain uses TRBV11-2 and TRBJ2-2, with D perhaps TRBD1 or TRBD2 (7 bases each). V dropped 10 bases and J dropped 4 bases, with 25 bases sitting between them. Germline lookup yields CDR1 SGHAT and CDR2 FQNNGV. This CDR3 comprises 17 residues. CDR3 loop: CATIWGGQTGSTGELFF. CDR3 in DNA: TGTGCCACCATATGGGGGGGGCAGACAGGGTCCACCGGGGAGCTGTTTTTT.

This clonotype has just a few counts. This chain links TRBV7-2 with TRBJ2-1; 8 bases fit TRBD2. After removal of 4 bases from V and 6 bases from J, the junction contained 2 bases not matched to a gene. Germline CDR1 is SGHTA and CDR2 is FQGNSA. This CDR3 contains 13 residues. Here the CDR3 reads CASSWTSPNEQFF. The CDR3 bases are TGTGCCAGCAGCTGGACTAGCCCCAATGAGCAGTTCTTC.

The chain couples TRBV27 to TRBJ2-1; 10 bases agree with TRBD2. V trimming: 2 bases; J trimming: 6 bases; junction bases outside the gene matches: 4. Germline CDR1 is MNHEY and CDR2 is SMNVEV (reference sequence). CDR3 size: 15 residues. In DNA form, the CDR3 reads TGTGCCAGCAGTTTAAGCGGGGGGGCCCCCAATGAGCAGTTCTTC. Translating gives CASSLSGGAPNEQFF.